This TCR beta chain came from a study of cytomegalovirus exposure and HLA in healthy donors. Points from the study as a whole: In vitro data verified three CMV-associated chains as specific for CMV antigens. Cytomegalovirus status was reportedly diagnosed by the classifier with high sensitivity and specificity. The study recorded about 150 TCR beta chains that were cytomegalovirus-associated. Further analysis, carried out later, found HLA-associated TCR beta chains more clonally expanded than equally common other chains.

Primers: 60 Vbeta forward and 13 Jbeta reverse. The data were produced by immunoSEQ multiplex PCR, yet TCRdb's version contains in-frame clones alone and is incomplete. The sample comprises about 150,000 clones, roughly 80% of which are singletons, and less than 2.5% rests with the top ten. In regard to this clone: Its target is unknown.

The source of this sequence is a male donor in good health and CMV-seronegative. The specimen sequenced was PBMCs.

The CDR3 DNA reads TGTGCCAGCAGCCAAGAGCTGGCCCAACCAGGGGATCCCCTCCACTTT. This codes for CASSQELAQPGDPLHF. The chain carries TRBV4-2 and TRBJ1-6; D perhaps matches TRBD1 (6 bases). Germline lookup yields CDR1 LGHNA and CDR2 YNFKEQ. Trimming stripped 0 bases from V and 13 bases from J, with 19 bases between. This CDR3 has 16 amino acids.